Listed below are T cell receptor beta chains from one sample, sequenced in a study of control samples from healthy donors and cancer patients. Assay used: immunoSEQ multiplex PCR; TCRdb lists only in-frame clones, some missing. Here the sample spans 95,000 to 100,000 clones, almost 85% being singletons. The material sequenced was blood. The receptors originated from a man aged 55 to 70 in good health. CDR3s include the opening cysteine and the closing phenylalanine or tryptophan. The order of the fields is clone size, D gene, V gene, CDR3 length, J gene, CDR3 protein, CDR3 DNA. D genes are given only for firm matches. The size entry is marked missing in some rows and otherwise reads once, few, many or a size class.

clone_size: .
d_call: .
v_call: TRBV24-1
cdr3_length: 13
j_call: TRBJ2-2
cdr3_aa: CAAETTNTGELFF
cdr3_nt: TGTGCCGCCGAGACAACAAACACCGGGGAGCTGTTTTTT

clone_size: .
d_call: TRBD1
v_call: TRBV6-5
cdr3_length: 14
j_call: TRBJ1-2
cdr3_aa: CASKEDRFTYGYTF
cdr3_nt: TGTGCCAGCAAGGAGGACAGGTTCACCTATGGCTACACCTTC

clone_size: .
d_call: TRBD1
v_call: TRBV7-9
cdr3_length: 16
j_call: TRBJ2-1
cdr3_aa: CASSLDGTGKYNEQFF
cdr3_nt: TGTGCCAGCAGCCTCGACGGGACAGGGAAATACAATGAGCAGTTCTTC

clone_size: .
d_call: .
v_call: TRBV18
cdr3_length: 16
j_call: TRBJ1-3
cdr3_aa: CASSENRAFSGNTIYF
cdr3_nt: TGTGCCAGCTCAGAAAACAGGGCCTTCTCTGGAAACACCATATATTTT

clone_size: .
d_call: .
v_call: TRBV21-1
cdr3_length: 20
j_call: TRBJ2-7
cdr3_aa: CASSKGLGRLISSGGYEQYF
cdr3_nt: TGTGCCAGCAGCAAAGGCCTTGGGCGATTAATCTCCAGCGGGGGGTACGAGCAGTACTTC

clone_size: .
d_call: .
v_call: TRBV3-1/TRBV3-2
cdr3_length: 14
j_call: TRBJ2-7
cdr3_aa: CASSQVDRTVEQYF
cdr3_nt: TGTGCCAGCAGCCAAGTCGACCGGACGGTGGAGCAGTACTTC

clone_size: .
d_call: .
v_call: TRBV18
cdr3_length: 13
j_call: TRBJ2-1
cdr3_aa: CASLLSRQNEQFF
cdr3_nt: TGTGCCAGCCTTTTATCTAGGCAAAATGAGCAGTTCTTC

clone_size: .
d_call: .
v_call: TRBV29-1
cdr3_length: 13
j_call: TRBJ1-5
cdr3_aa: CSVSGHSNQPQHF
cdr3_nt: TGCAGCGTTTCCGGACATTCAAATCAGCCCCAGCATTTT

clone_size: .
d_call: .
v_call: TRBV6-5
cdr3_length: 14
j_call: TRBJ2-5
cdr3_aa: CASSYSATFETQYF
cdr3_nt: TGTGCCAGCAGTTACTCGGCAACTTTTGAGACCCAGTACTTC

clone_size: .
d_call: TRBD1
v_call: TRBV5-6
cdr3_length: 14
j_call: TRBJ1-2
cdr3_aa: CASSNKGQGYGYTF
cdr3_nt: TGTGCCAGCAGTAACAAAGGACAGGGCTATGGCTACACCTTC

clone_size: .
d_call: TRBD2
v_call: TRBV27
cdr3_length: 19
j_call: TRBJ2-3
cdr3_aa: CASSPDQPPGLAGEDTQYF
cdr3_nt: TGTGCCAGCAGTCCCGATCAACCGCCGGGACTAGCGGGAGAAGATACGCAGTATTTT

clone_size: few
d_call: .
v_call: TRBV30
cdr3_length: 16
j_call: TRBJ1-1
cdr3_aa: CAWSVGSRVENTEAFF
cdr3_nt: TGTGCCTGGAGTGTTGGATCTCGGGTCGAAAACACTGAAGCTTTCTTT

clone_size: once
d_call: TRBD1
v_call: TRBV5-1
cdr3_length: 14
j_call: TRBJ1-2
cdr3_aa: CASSLADRNYGYTF
cdr3_nt: TGCGCCAGCAGCTTGGCGGACAGGAACTATGGCTACACCTTC

clone_size: .
d_call: .
v_call: TRBV24-1
cdr3_length: 12
j_call: TRBJ2-1
cdr3_aa: CATSDPVQEQFF
cdr3_nt: TGTGCCACCAGTGATCCGGTCCAGGAGCAGTTCTTC

clone_size: few
d_call: .
v_call: TRBV14
cdr3_length: 13
j_call: TRBJ1-1
cdr3_aa: CASSSQGYTEAFF
cdr3_nt: TGTGCCAGCAGCTCGCAGGGGTACACTGAAGCTTTCTTT

clone_size: .
d_call: .
v_call: TRBV9
cdr3_length: 14
j_call: TRBJ2-7
cdr3_aa: CASSVQGAGYEQYF
cdr3_nt: TGTGCCAGCAGCGTACAGGGTGCGGGTTACGAGCAGTACTTC

clone_size: .
d_call: .
v_call: TRBV19
cdr3_length: 13
j_call: TRBJ2-5
cdr3_aa: CASSIFLLETQYF
cdr3_nt: TGTGCCAGTAGTATCTTCCTTTTGGAGACCCAGTACTTC

clone_size: .
d_call: TRBD1
v_call: TRBV3-1/TRBV3-2
cdr3_length: 20
j_call: TRBJ1-1
cdr3_aa: CASSQTYAGATGGVRTEAFF
cdr3_nt: TGTGCCAGCAGCCAAACCTACGCTGGGGCGACAGGGGGCGTGAGGACTGAAGCTTTCTTT

clone_size: .
d_call: TRBD2
v_call: TRBV6-2/TRBV6-3
cdr3_length: 16
j_call: TRBJ2-1
cdr3_aa: CASSSWTSGSISEQFF
cdr3_nt: TGTGCCAGCAGTTCTTGGACTAGCGGGAGTATTAGTGAGCAGTTCTTC

clone_size: .
d_call: .
v_call: TRBV7-2
cdr3_length: 15
j_call: TRBJ2-7
cdr3_aa: CASSLGLGSNYEQYF
cdr3_nt: TGTGCCAGCAGCTTAGGTCTAGGTTCGAACTACGAGCAGTACTTC

clone_size: .
d_call: TRBD1
v_call: TRBV11-2
cdr3_length: 11
j_call: TRBJ2-3
cdr3_aa: CASNVRGRQYF
cdr3_nt: TGTGCCAGCAACGTTAGGGGGCGACAGTATTTT

clone_size: once
d_call: .
v_call: TRBV27
cdr3_length: 14
j_call: TRBJ1-1
cdr3_aa: CASSLEGTNTEAFF
cdr3_nt: TGTGCCAGCAGTTTGGAGGGTACGAACACTGAAGCTTTCTTT

clone_size: .
d_call: TRBD2
v_call: TRBV11-2
cdr3_length: 17
j_call: TRBJ2-1
cdr3_aa: CASSPMRTSGTYNEQFF
cdr3_nt: TGTGCCAGCAGCCCGATGCGGACTAGCGGAACCTACAATGAGCAGTTCTTC

clone_size: .
d_call: .
v_call: TRBV27
cdr3_length: 14
j_call: TRBJ1-4
cdr3_aa: CASSYLGINEKLFF
cdr3_nt: TGTGCCAGCAGTTACCTGGGGATTAATGAAAAACTGTTTTTT

clone_size: .
d_call: .
v_call: TRBV23-1
cdr3_length: 17
j_call: TRBJ1-5
cdr3_aa: CASSPLAQGRILRAQHF
cdr3_nt: TGCGCCAGCTCCCCCTTGGCGCAGGGGAGAATCCTGCGGGCCCAGCATTTT

clone_size: .
d_call: .
v_call: TRBV29-1
cdr3_length: 13
j_call: TRBJ1-2
cdr3_aa: CSVLVTPGDGYTF
cdr3_nt: TGCAGCGTTCTAGTAACGCCCGGTGATGGCTACACCTTC

clone_size: .
d_call: TRBD2
v_call: TRBV19
cdr3_length: 17
j_call: TRBJ2-4
cdr3_aa: CASSMGRGGRAVNIQYF
cdr3_nt: TGTGCCAGTAGTATGGGCCGCGGCGGGAGGGCTGTAAACATTCAGTACTTC

clone_size: .
d_call: .
v_call: TRBV4-2
cdr3_length: 16
j_call: TRBJ2-3
cdr3_aa: CASSQESPGGTDTQYF
cdr3_nt: TGTGCCAGCAGCCAAGAAAGTCCGGGGGGCACAGATACGCAGTATTTT

clone_size: .
d_call: .
v_call: TRBV6-6
cdr3_length: 17
j_call: TRBJ1-2
cdr3_aa: CASSPPPGQGFDYGYTF
cdr3_nt: TGTGCCAGCAGTCCCCCCCCAGGCCAAGGCTTTGACTATGGCTACACCTTC

clone_size: .
d_call: .
v_call: TRBV30
cdr3_length: 14
j_call: TRBJ2-7
cdr3_aa: CAWSVGENSYEQYF
cdr3_nt: TGTGCCTGGAGTGTCGGGGAGAACTCCTACGAGCAGTACTTC

clone_size: medium-sized
d_call: .
v_call: TRBV5-1
cdr3_length: 15
j_call: TRBJ1-2
cdr3_aa: CASSLGRGDSGGYTF
cdr3_nt: TGCGCCAGCAGCTTGGGCCGGGGCGATTCGGGTGGCTACACCTTC

clone_size: .
d_call: TRBD1
v_call: TRBV27
cdr3_length: 16
j_call: TRBJ2-7
cdr3_aa: CASSPKWGQGAYEQYF
cdr3_nt: TGTGCCAGCAGCCCAAAATGGGGACAGGGGGCGTACGAGCAGTACTTC

clone_size: .
d_call: TRBD2
v_call: TRBV13
cdr3_length: 16
j_call: TRBJ2-2
cdr3_aa: CASSSGGAAGTGELFF
cdr3_nt: TGTGCCAGCAGCAGCGGGGGAGCGGCTGGCACCGGGGAGCTGTTTTTT

clone_size: .
d_call: .
v_call: TRBV6-2/TRBV6-3
cdr3_length: 15
j_call: TRBJ1-6
cdr3_aa: CASSPADSYNSPLHF
cdr3_nt: TGTGCCAGCAGCCCGGCAGATTCCTATAATTCACCCCTCCACTTT

clone_size: .
d_call: TRBD1
v_call: TRBV4-1
cdr3_length: 15
j_call: TRBJ2-7
cdr3_aa: CASSQVSAGGREQYF
cdr3_nt: TGCGCCAGCAGCCAAGTTTCAGCAGGGGGCAGGGAGCAGTACTTC

clone_size: .
d_call: TRBD2
v_call: TRBV30
cdr3_length: 14
j_call: TRBJ2-1
cdr3_aa: CAWSVTSGYNEQFF
cdr3_nt: TGTGCCTGGAGTGTAACTAGCGGATACAATGAGCAGTTCTTC

clone_size: few
d_call: TRBD2
v_call: TRBV9
cdr3_length: 17
j_call: TRBJ2-2
cdr3_aa: CASSAGWSSGTNGELFF
cdr3_nt: TGTGCCAGCAGCGCCGGGTGGTCTAGCGGGACCAACGGGGAGCTGTTTTTT

clone_size: once
d_call: .
v_call: TRBV4-2
cdr3_length: 17
j_call: TRBJ2-4
cdr3_aa: CASSQASQDPKGNIQYF
cdr3_nt: TGTGCCAGCAGCCAAGCTAGTCAGGACCCCAAAGGAAACATTCAGTACTTC

clone_size: once
d_call: .
v_call: TRBV30
cdr3_length: 11
j_call: TRBJ2-1
cdr3_aa: CAWSNPNEQFF
cdr3_nt: TGTGCCTGGAGTAACCCCAATGAGCAGTTCTTC

clone_size: .
d_call: TRBD2
v_call: TRBV7-9
cdr3_length: 15
j_call: TRBJ2-1
cdr3_aa: CASSFAGGPYNEQFF
cdr3_nt: TGTGCCAGCAGCTTCGCGGGAGGGCCCTACAATGAGCAGTTCTTC

clone_size: .
d_call: TRBD2
v_call: TRBV30
cdr3_length: 18
j_call: TRBJ2-5
cdr3_aa: CAWSDEQAGGPVRETQYF
cdr3_nt: TGTGCCTGGAGTGATGAACAAGCGGGAGGGCCAGTCCGAGAGACCCAGTACTTC

clone_size: .
d_call: .
v_call: TRBV20-1
cdr3_length: 19
j_call: TRBJ2-3
cdr3_aa: CSASLMAGRRRGITDTQYF
cdr3_nt: TGCAGTGCTAGTCTAATGGCGGGACGTCGGAGGGGGATCACAGATACGCAGTATTTT

clone_size: .
d_call: .
v_call: TRBV30
cdr3_length: 19
j_call: TRBJ2-7
cdr3_aa: CAWRAPVTQGRIVSHEQYF
cdr3_nt: TGTGCCTGGAGGGCTCCCGTCACCCAAGGCCGGATCGTGTCCCACGAGCAGTACTTC

clone_size: few
d_call: .
v_call: TRBV7-8
cdr3_length: 16
j_call: TRBJ2-2
cdr3_aa: CASSPMAVRHTGELFF
cdr3_nt: TGTGCCAGCAGCCCCATGGCGGTACGGCACACCGGGGAGCTGTTTTTT

clone_size: few
d_call: .
v_call: TRBV13
cdr3_length: 14
j_call: TRBJ2-7
cdr3_aa: CASSLAGRAYEQYF
cdr3_nt: TGTGCCAGCAGCTTAGCGGGGCGCGCCTACGAGCAGTACTTC